The source of this T cell receptor beta chain is a study of T-cell reconstitution after alpha-beta-depleted transplantation in children. The library targeted TCRbeta and was prepared with unique molecular identifiers. TCRdb called the PCR reads again in MiXCR, with one record for every CDR3 protein. The sample shows 550,000 to 800,000 distinct CDR3 sequences, around 12% of them seen only once. Looked up from germline, CDR1 is DFQATT and CDR2 is SNEGSKA (reference sequence). With V trimmed by 2 bases and J by 2 bases, 3 bases remained unmatched. This CDR3 contains 15 residues. This clonotype was counted at least ten times.

Here the sequenced sample was PBMCs, taken before TCRalphabeta/CD19-depleted stem cell transplant. The chain carries TRBV20-1 and TRBJ2-2, with 9 bases identical to TRBD1. The sequence was obtained from a girl between 2 and 10 years old with congenital amegakaryocytic thrombocytopenia, due to receive a stem cell transplant. The CDR3 spells CSARQGQGNTGELFF. The CDR3 coding sequence is TGCAGTGCTAGACAGGGACAGGGAAACACCGGGGAGCTGTTTTTT.